What follows are 10 T cell receptor beta chains derived from one specimen sequenced in a study of post-analysis software for immune sequencing data. Sequencing libraries made from TCR beta cDNA carried unique molecular identifiers. TCRdb re-derived calls from the PCR reads in MiXCR, one entry per CDR3 protein. The sample consists of fewer than 850,000 distinct CDR3 sequences, roughly 46% of them appearing once. The antigens these receptors bind are not known. Findings and limits, study-wide: Controls had lower frequencies than patients of about 5 TRBV segments, which included TRBV5-6, TRBV5-1 and TRBV20-1.

Sequenced material: blood. The receptors were sampled from a girl aged 5-17 years with multiple sclerosis.

The chain links TRBV20-1 to TRBJ1-5, with a tentative D call TRBD1 (5 bases). V was cut by 6 bases and J by 3 bases, with 9 bases left in between. The CDR3 consists of 12 residues. Germline CDR1 and CDR2: DFQATT and SNEGSKA (reference sequence). The CDR3 region has the DNA TGCAGTGCAACGGGGCCCAATCAGCCCCAGCATTTT. Amino acids: CSATGPNQPQHF.

CDR3 DNA: TGTGCCAGCAGCTCATACAATGAGCAGTACTTC. Translating gives CASSSYNEQYF. V and J are TRBV6-2 or TRBV6-3 and TRBJ2-1; D is undetermined. The assigned J gene may be wrong: the sequence end matches TRBJ2-7 better. The length of the CDR3 is 11 residues. Germline V gene sequence: CDR1 MNHEY, CDR2 SVGEGT.

This clonotype has only a few counts. The chain recombines TRBV10-3 with TRBJ2-1, with TRBD2 matching 7 bases. CDR1 ENHRY and CDR2 SYGVKD come from the germline V gene. CDR3 size: 15 residues. Trimming at V came to 6 bases and at J to 2 bases, leaving 7 bases not matched to a gene. CDR3 region: CAIRDLAAPYNEQFF. CDR3 DNA: TGTGCCATCAGGGATCTAGCGGCCCCCTACAATGAGCAGTTCTTC.

This clonotype showed up just once. This chain links TRBV10-3 with TRBJ2-3, with TRBD2 matching over 7 bases. V shed 3 bases and J 0 bases; nucleotides not matched to a gene: 3. CDR1 ENHRY and CDR2 SYGVKD come from the germline V gene. The CDR3 totals 15 residues. The CDR3 sequence: CAISDLGGSTDTQYF. The CDR3, as DNA: TGTGCCATCAGTGATTTGGGGGGGAGCACAGATACGCAGTATTTT.

This chain uses TRBV24-1 with TRBJ2-3, with D unclear. The CDR3 spans 17 residues. The V end was cut by 3 bases, the J end by 0 bases, with 15 bases between. Germline V gives CDR1 KGHDR, CDR2 SFDVKD. This CDR3 is CATSDEPGGSSTDTQYF. In DNA form, the CDR3 reads TGTGCCACCAGTGATGAACCCGGTGGCTCCAGCACAGATACGCAGTATTTT.

In this sample, this clonotype turned up a few times. This chain uses TRBV10-3 with TRBJ2-7; 10 bases agree with TRBD1. The CDR3 is made up of 17 amino acids. CDR1 and CDR2 (germline): ENHRY, SYGVKD. Losses at the gene ends were 1 base for V and 2 bases for J; bases not matched to a gene: 8. The CDR3 sequence: CAISELSRGQGTYEQYF. The CDR3 coding sequence is TGTGCCATCAGTGAGTTGAGCCGGGGACAGGGGACCTACGAGCAGTACTTC.

Only one count was recorded for this clonotype. The chain couples TRBV29-1 to TRBJ1-2, with D unclear. V was clipped by 3 bases and J by 0 bases, with 5 bases between them. The CDR3 is 12 residues long. Germline CDR1 and CDR2: SQVTM and ANQGSEA. DNA of the CDR3: TGCAGCGTTGAGAACGCTAACTATGGCTACACCTTC. It specifies CSVENANYGYTF.

The DNA for the CDR3 is TGTGCCAGCAGGAAGGGGGCAGATGTGCAGTATTTT. Amino acid sequence: CASRKGADVQYF. The J gene is TRBJ2-3, the V gene TRBV12-3 or TRBV12-4, with TRBD1 identical over 7 bases. The CDR3 runs 12 residues. V was pared by 6 bases and J by 11 bases, with 8 bases of the junction left unmatched.

This chain connects TRBV29-1 to TRBJ1-1; D perhaps matches TRBD1 (6 bases). The CDR3 consists of 13 residues. CDR1 SQVTM and CDR2 ANQGSEA come from the germline V gene. V lost 4 bases and J lost 2, with 11 bases in between. In DNA form, the CDR3 reads TGCAGCGTTGGGGCAGGGGACAACACTGAAGCTTTCTTT. It yields the protein CSVGAGDNTEAFF.

In regard to this clonotype: One end of the junction fails to match germline, which may point to a read error. The V and J genes are TRBV11-2 and TRBJ1-4; D uncertain. Per germline, CDR1 SGHAT and CDR2 FQNNGV. This CDR3 has 16 residues. This CDR3 reads CANSSPLAVSNEKLFF. For the CDR3, the DNA is TGTGCCAACAGCTCTCCTCTAGCGGTCTCAAATGAAAAACTGTTTTTT. The full variable domain, with the rest looked up from reference TRBV11-2 and TRBJ1-4, is EAGVAQSPRYKIIEKRQSVAFWCNPISGHATLYWYQQILGQGPKLLIQFQNNGVVDDSQLPKDRFSAERLKGVDSTLKIQPAKLEDSAVYLCANSSPLAVSNEKLFFGSGTQLSVL.